This T cell receptor (beta chain) was found in a study of spatial heterogeneity in lung cancer (dated by TCRdb to between 2017 and 2020). Some background on the complete study: Samples were obtained from 72 patients with early-stage, untreated non-small cell lung cancer from the lung TRACERx cohort. Follow-up PBMC samples were sequenced whenever available, with the median time to follow-up being two to three years after resection. Beta-chain transcripts were consistently detected in greater numbers than alpha-chain transcripts, which likely reflected higher beta-chain transcript abundance. In the raw uncorrected reads, each unique combination of TCR and UMI appeared more than ten times on average. The study quantitatively compared TCR alpha and beta repertoires across multiple tumor regions, matched nontumor lung and blood in non-small cell lung cancer. TCR repertoire features were related to nonsynonymous mutation counts determined by whole-exome sequencing of tumor tissue. At surgery, both alpha and beta chains were TCR-sequenced in under 250 tumor regions, approximately 64 matched nontumor lung samples and around 50 PBMC samples. Study-level results and caveats: Additional single-cell paired TCR alpha and beta sequencing was considered necessary to confirm, at a functional level, the hypothesis that regional TCRs recognize regional mutations. Comparisons of baseline and follow-up blood repertoires included only 15 or so patients. Ubiquitous expanded tumor TCRs showed up in blood more often at tumor resection than at routine follow-up.

What the time point label conveys for this sample: blood at routine non-recurrence follow-up after resection. TCR sequencing used whole RNA extracted from tumor and nontumor lung tissue, or from cryopreserved PBMC samples, without cell sorting. Only patients for whom sufficient RNA was available from at least two tumor regions were selected for TCR sequencing. This clonotype was detected only a few times. The target of this receptor is not known. No per-base quality is available; no much larger clone lies one base away. Taken from cysteine to phenylalanine, the CDR3 has 14 residues. The CDR3 DNA has 42 bases and is translated from base 1. Ends trimmed: V by 4 bases, J by 6 bases; bases unmatched to a gene: 9. From a lookup of the germline V gene (reference sequence), CDR1 and CDR2 are GTSNPN and SVGIG. Libraries were made using 5' RACE. TCRdb lists the instrument as NextSeq 500. The TCR library protocol attached a unique molecular identifier to each TCR cDNA molecule to allow correction of PCR and sequencing errors. Concerning the study's data processing: TCR identification, UMI-based error correction and CDR3 extraction were performed with Decombinator tools. TCRs above a frequency of 2 per 1,000, corresponding to the top 1% of the tumor frequency distribution, were defined as expanded. Renyi diversity was computed with the R vegan package after each repertoire had been subsampled 100 times to 5,000 TCRs. CDR3 similarity networks were constructed using string-kernel similarity of amino acid triplets, with links drawn between CDR3s whose pairwise similarity was above 0.82. The public reads were quality trimmed at Q25 with fastp and then assembled into clones with MiXCR by TCRdb, keeping productive beta chains. A single entry per CDR3 protein holds the most common genes and DNA from its merged rows. These V and J calls are TCRdb output, not the study's own analysis. The sample table records fewer than 55,000 distinct CDR3 sequences; around 7.7% of these occur just once. The biggest ten clones account for 35% of the sample.

The starting material was PBMCs, obtained at follow-up. The V gene is TRBV30 and the J gene is TRBJ2-7; 10 nucleotides in the junction match TRBD1. The receptor comes from a female donor with early-stage non-small cell lung cancer. The CDR3 loop reads CAWTVGTGAREQYF. The DNA reads TGTGCCTGGACTGTAGGGACAGGGGCGCGCGAGCAGTACTTC.